This T cell receptor beta chain was sequenced for a study of shared clonotypes between healthy human individuals. Points from the study as a whole: Of the naive CD4 clonotypes, about 5.4% were shared across several donors. Sampling included only blood; tissue repertoires likely differ.

Concerning this clone itself: Antigen unknown.

Trimming cost V 2 bases and J 3 bases, with 12 bases left between them. Germline CDR1 is SGHTA and CDR2 is FQGNSA. The CDR3 loop spans 15 amino acids. Clones were sequenced by immunoSEQ multiplex PCR, and TCRdb holds only the in-frame ones, with some missing. The sample lists a few hundred thousand clones, more than 95% seen once, with approximately 0.057% in the top ten. This receptor was obtained from a woman under 40 in good health. The chain combines TRBV7-2 with TRBJ2-3, with a weak D call TRBD1 (5 bases). What was sequenced was naive CD4+ T cells sorted from blood. Sample subset: CD45RA+ positively selected. The chain's CDR3 is CASSLYGQLTDTQYF. CDR3 DNA sequence: TGTGCCAGCAGCTTATACGGACAATTAACAGATACGCAGTATTTT.